This record looks at one TCR beta chain sequence and its context. Its cognate antigen is unknown. Random-hexamer reverse transcription was applied to about 0.45 to 1 ug RNA. Each CDR3 protein is one row after TCRdb ran MiXCR on the immunoSEQ multiplex PCR reads. The sample has 130,000 or so distinct CDR3 sequences, 90% to 95% seen once; the top ten hold around 0.27%. V was shortened by 7 bases and J by 2 bases, with 15 bases between the two germline ends. CDR3 length: 14 amino acids. In germline, CDR1 is PRHDT, CDR2 FYEKMQ (reference sequence). This specimen comes from a study of CD8 T cells in Susac syndrome. Findings and caveats of the study: Detection of Susac-specific public clones gave 15 to 20 in total CD8+ repertoires and about five in CD8+ TEMRA repertoires.

Sequenced: CD8+ T cells from PBMCs. The chain employs TRBV13 and TRBJ2-7, with a possible D match to TRBD2 (6 bases). This TCR came from a human donor with Susac syndrome. CDR3 protein: CASTSGGIPYEQYF. In DNA form, the CDR3 reads TGTGCCAGCACCTCAGGAGGGATCCCCTACGAGCAGTACTTC.